This TCR beta chain was captured by sequencing in a study of cytomegalovirus exposure and HLA in healthy donors. General study findings and limits: Presence/absence analyses took donor sequencing depth as roughly uniform. Some V segments could not be told apart, so they were left out, TRBV6-2 and TRBV6-3 among them. There were fewer than 200 TCR beta chains listed as cytomegalovirus-associated.

The PCR was carried out with 60 Vbeta primers and 13 Jbeta primers. The method was immunoSEQ multiplex PCR; TCRdb's version includes in-frame clones alone and lacks a portion of them. The top ten hold roughly 0.73% of the sample, which has 150,000 to 200,000 clones, 75% to 90% seen once. For this clone: What it recognizes is unknown.

There are 17 residues in the CDR3. V shed 1 base, J shed 1 base, and the junction held 6 bases outside the gene matches. Germline CDR1 SGHAT, CDR2 FQNNGV. The receptor comes from a woman between 18 and 30 years old in good health and CMV-seronegative. The chain has TRBV11-2 and TRBJ2-2; 7 nucleotides line up with TRBD2. Sequenced: PBMCs. The CDR3 DNA reads as TGTGCCAGCAGCTTAGTTTTTCGCGGGAGGAACACCGGGGAGCTGTTTTTT. Translated: CASSLVFRGRNTGELFF. Full variable domain (remainder filled in from reference TRBV11-2 and TRBJ2-2): EAGVAQSPRYKIIEKRQSVAFWCNPISGHATLYWYQQILGQGPKLLIQFQNNGVVDDSQLPKDRFSAERLKGVDSTLKIQPAKLEDSAVYLCASSLVFRGRNTGELFFGEGSRLTVL.